The subject of this entry is one TCR beta chain. Its antigen remains unidentified. Trimming cost V 2 bases and J 4 bases; bases outside gene matches: 6. This CDR3 comprises 15 residues. CDR1 is LNHDA and CDR2 is SQIVND in the germline V gene (reference sequence). The PCR made use of 60 Vbeta and 13 Jbeta primers. Sequenced by immunoSEQ multiplex PCR; TCRdb stores in-frame clones only, minus some. The table includes 130,000 to 150,000 clones, about 79% detected once. This sample is part of a study of cytomegalovirus exposure and HLA in healthy donors. Study-wide results and limits: Apparent HLA restriction characterized most CMV-associated TCR beta chains in a later analysis. CMV antigen specificity of a few CMV-associated chains was confirmed in vitro.

Source material: PBMCs. This clonotype was obtained from a male donor in good health and CMV-seronegative. V usage is TRBV19 and J usage is TRBJ2-5, with 8 nucleotides matching TRBD1. Here the CDR3 DNA reads TGTGCCAGTAGTATATCTGGCAGGGGGCGAGAGACCCAGTACTTC. Translating it yields CASSISGRGRETQYF.